This paragraph reports one TCR beta chain. The data belong to a study of identical twins. CDR3 size: 21 residues. Trimming left V 4 bases short and J 1 base short, with 29 bases between. Germline V gene lookup returns CDR1 SGHRS and CDR2 YFSETQ. A single record per CDR3 protein comes from TCRdb applying MiXCR to the 5' RACE reads. The table lists about 260,000 distinct CDR3 sequences, about 7.3% of them singletons. The data were also submitted as part of a second study, on yellow fever vaccine responses in identical twins.

This chain connects TRBV5-1 to TRBJ2-2; TRBD2 might be the D (7 bases). The sequence came from a woman between 18 and 30 years old in good health. Sequences were obtained from memory (CD45RO+) T cells sorted from blood. CDR3 sequence: CASSAKQAPGALARNTGELFF. The CDR3 DNA is TGCGCCAGCAGCGCGAAACAGGCGCCGGGGGCACTAGCGAGGAACACCGGGGAGCTGTTTTTT.